This passage covers 19 T cell receptor beta chains from one sample sequenced in a study of cytomegalovirus exposure and HLA in healthy donors. The primer mix had 60 Vbeta and 13 Jbeta primers. Sequencing used immunoSEQ multiplex PCR; TCRdb keeps in-frame clones, though not all of them. The sample records about 60,000 clones, 70% to 75% being singletons. The sequencing input was PBMCs. These receptors were obtained from a man aged 40-49 years in good health and CMV-seropositive.

This chain connects TRBV6-5 to TRBJ2-3; tentative D call: TRBD2 (5 bases). CDR1 and CDR2 (germline): MNHEY, SVGAGI. The length of the CDR3 is 15 residues. The ends were cut back, 0 bases at V and 4 bases at J, with 11 bases in the middle. For the CDR3, the DNA is TGTGCCAGCAGTTACTCCCTAGCATCCGCAGATACGCAGTATTTT. Residues: CASSYSLASADTQYF.

The V call is TRBV5-1, the J call TRBJ1-1; D possibly corresponds to TRBD1 (5 bases). Trimming left V 1 base short and J 1 base short, with 11 bases between. CDR1 is SGHRS and CDR2 is YFSETQ in the germline V gene. The CDR3 covers 15 residues. CDR3 DNA: TGCGCCAGCAGCTTGTCAGGGTCGAGGAACACTGAAGCTTTCTTT. It translates to CASSLSGSRNTEAFF.

V usage is TRBV25-1 and J usage is TRBJ1-6; a weak D match, TRBD1 (6 bases). Germline CDR1 is MGHDK and CDR2 is SYGVNS. CDR3 length: 13 residues. V dropped 5 bases and J dropped 9 bases, with 11 bases sitting between them. The CDR3 loop is CASSSTGSSPLHF. The DNA of the CDR3 is TGTGCCAGCAGTTCTACAGGGAGTTCACCCCTCCACTTT.

CDR3 nucleotides: TGCGCCAGCAGCCAAGAGACTAGCGGGGGTCGGAATGAGCAGTTCTTC. Encoded protein: CASSQETSGGRNEQFF. V and J are TRBV4-1 and TRBJ2-1; TRBD2 aligns across 12 bases. This CDR3 has 16 amino acids. The junction had 4 bases not matched to a gene; V was cut back by 0 bases and J by 7 bases. The germline gives CDR1 MGHRA, CDR2 YSYEKL.

CDR3 sequence: CASSLLIGLAASEQFF. CDR3 nucleotides: TGTGCCAGCAGCTTACTAATTGGACTAGCGGCGTCTGAGCAGTTCTTC. The chain combines TRBV11-1 with TRBJ2-1, with 10 bases identical to TRBD2. The CDR3 has 16 residues. Trimming at V came to 2 bases and at J to 9 bases, leaving 10 bases not matched to a gene. The germline gives CDR1 SGHAT, CDR2 FQDESV (reference sequence).

V usage is TRBV4-2 and J usage is TRBJ2-7, with TRBD2 matching 7 bases. This CDR3 spans 16 amino acids. The V segment lost 0 bases and the J segment 1 base; nucleotides outside the gene matches: 6. Germline values: CDR1 LGHNA, CDR2 YNFKEQ. CDR3 nucleotide sequence: TGTGCCAGCAGCCAAGACGGTTGGGAGGGATCCTACGAGCAGTACTTC. Protein product: CASSQDGWEGSYEQYF.

The chain joins TRBV30 to TRBJ2-3, with 8 bases lining up with TRBD1. The CDR3 runs 19 residues. J lost 3 bases, V lost 1 base, and 18 bases had no gene match. Germline CDR1 is GTSNPN and CDR2 is SVGIG (reference sequence). Written as DNA, the CDR3 is TGTGCCTGGAGTGGCACCGGGACAGGTCCCCTTTTTAATACAGATACGCAGTATTTT. Translated, it gives CAWSGTGTGPLFNTDTQYF.

The J gene is TRBJ2-5, the V gene TRBV19, with TRBD2 as a possible D gene (5 bases). This CDR3 has 14 residues. Trimming took off 6 bases at V and 1 base at J, with 12 bases between the two ends. Per germline, CDR1 LNHDA and CDR2 SQIVND (reference sequence). CDR3 region: CASRERRSQETQYF. The CDR3 nucleotides are TGTGCCAGTAGGGAGCGGCGGAGCCAAGAGACCCAGTACTTC.

The chain carries TRBV30 and TRBJ1-2; D is unclear. Germline CDR1 GTSNPN, CDR2 SVGIG (reference sequence). With 2 bases removed from V and 3 bases from J, the gap between germline ends came to 4 bases. The CDR3 is 11 amino acids. This chain's CDR3 is CAWSTDYGYTF. For the CDR3, the DNA is TGTGCCTGGAGTACTGACTATGGCTACACCTTC.

The chain has TRBV19 and TRBJ2-3; D is perhaps TRBD2 (6 bases). Germline-derived CDR1 and CDR2 are LNHDA and SQIVND (reference sequence). The CDR3 contains 16 residues. V was cut by 3 bases and J by 4 bases, with 17 bases left in between. The CDR3 sequence is CASSIGAGPGADTQYF. The CDR3, as DNA: TGTGCCAGTAGTATCGGGGCAGGGCCGGGGGCAGATACGCAGTATTTT.

This clone came up a few times. The J gene is TRBJ2-1, the V gene TRBV9, with 8 nucleotides matching TRBD2. The CDR3 loop spans 15 amino acids. Germline loops: CDR1 SGDLS, CDR2 YYNGEE. J was trimmed by 3 bases and V by 0 bases; bases with no gene match: 2. CDR3 bases: TGTGCCAGCAGCGTAGATAGCGGGGTCTACAATGAGCAGTTCTTC. As protein: CASSVDSGVYNEQFF.

This chain joins TRBV6-5 and TRBJ1-2, with no clear D. CDR3 length: 14 amino acids. The germline V gene encodes CDR1 MNHEY and CDR2 SVGAGI. With 7 bases removed from V and 4 bases from J, the gap between germline ends came to 16 bases. Here the CDR3 DNA reads TGTGCCAGCACTCGGGGTTCCCCACCCTATGGCTACACCTTC. As protein: CASTRGSPPYGYTF.

The rearrangement uses TRBV5-1 and TRBJ1-2, with D unclear. Per the germline V gene, CDR1 is SGHRS and CDR2 is YFSETQ. V shed 0 bases and J shed 1 base, with 10 bases lying between them. This CDR3 comprises 15 residues. The CDR3, as DNA: TGCGCCAGCAGCTTGGTCGGCGGAGATAACTATGGCTACACCTTC. Residues: CASSLVGGDNYGYTF.

Only a few counts were recorded for this clone. The chain has TRBV6-1 and TRBJ2-2, with a tentative D call TRBD1 (6 bases). Germline V gene data show CDR1 as MNHNS and CDR2 as SASEGT. The CDR3 consists of 16 residues. V lost 1 base, J lost 4 bases, and 13 bases lay in between. In nucleotides, the CDR3 is TGTGCCAGCAGTGAAGTTCAGGGGCTCAGCACCGGGGAGCTGTTTTTT. Encoded protein: CASSEVQGLSTGELFF.

The V call is TRBV4-3, the J call TRBJ2-1, with 10 bases identical to TRBD2. V lost 0 bases and J lost 10; bases outside the gene matches: 9. Germline lookup yields CDR1 LGHNA and CDR2 YSLEER. The CDR3 loop spans 16 amino acids. As DNA, the CDR3 is TGCGCCAGCAGCCAAGATCCCAGCGGGGGGGCATTCGAGCAGTTCTTC. The encoded protein is CASSQDPSGGAFEQFF.

This clone has more than one count but fewer than ten. V gene TRBV4-2 combines with J gene TRBJ2-7; 9 bases agree with TRBD1. Trimming removed 0 bases from V and 4 bases from J; junction bases left unmatched: 1. The V gene's germline CDR1 is LGHNA and CDR2 YNFKEQ. The CDR3 loop spans 14 amino acids. The DNA for the CDR3 is TGTGCCAGCAGCCAAGATGGGACAGGGTACGAGCAGTACTTC. It codes for CASSQDGTGYEQYF.

The chain links TRBV19 to TRBJ1-5; 7 nucleotides agree with TRBD1. V lost 6 bases and J lost 3; bases outside the gene matches: 2. This CDR3 comprises 13 residues. In germline, CDR1 is LNHDA, CDR2 SQIVND (reference sequence). Here the CDR3 reads CASSGQANQPQHF. In DNA form, the CDR3 reads TGTGCCAGTAGCGGACAGGCCAATCAGCCCCAGCATTTT.

This clone was observed many times. V is TRBV6-5 and J is TRBJ1-1; TRBD1 aligns across 10 bases. The CDR3 contains 15 residues. Unmatched junction bases numbered 2, after V lost 2 bases and J lost 2 bases. Germline V gene data show CDR1 as MNHEY and CDR2 as SVGAGI. CDR3 in DNA: TGTGCCAGCAGTTACGACAGGGGGCGAAACACTGAAGCTTTCTTT. Protein: CASSYDRGRNTEAFF.

The rearrangement uses TRBV4-1 and TRBJ2-2, with 7 bases that match TRBD1. The length of the CDR3 is 16 residues. CDR1 and CDR2 (germline): MGHRA, YSYEKL. J gave up 4 bases and V 1 base, and 6 bases lay outside the gene matches. The CDR3 bases are TGCGCCAGCAGCCAAGTATGGTCAGGGGGCACCGGGGAGCTGTTTTTT. Amino acid sequence: CASSQVWSGGTGELFF.